This paragraph reports one T cell receptor (beta chain). This clone appeared once. Its cognate antigen has yet to be identified. Per-nucleotide qualities are absent, and no much larger clonotype sits a single base away. This sample stems from a study of cytomegalovirus exposure and HLA in healthy donors (dated by TCRdb to between 2016 and 2019). Broadly, across the study: An earlier analysis of some 500 of the donors reported about 250 Gb of sequence data and roughly 100 million unique TCR beta sequences from about 200 million T cells. Approximately 330 gigabases of sequencing data and around 85 million unique TCR sequences made up an early release that covered under 750 HLA-typed donors. The genetic ancestry cluster associated with self-reported Caucasian donors included about four fifths of the roughly 390 genotyped donors. The aim of the study was to test whether cataloging public T cell receptors could identify signatures of past pathogen exposure. The study profiled the T cell repertoires of approximately 700 subjects by immunosequencing and related them to cytomegalovirus serostatus. In addition to the first cohort of several hundred subjects, a separate validation cohort of 130 or so different subjects was used. To predict cytomegalovirus infection status, the study brought together high-throughput TCR immunosequencing, statistical association of individual TCRs with disease status, and machine learning. In a later analysis, previously published TCR beta repertoires from fewer than 750 donors were re-analyzed and high-resolution HLA genotyping was added so that TCR occurrence patterns could be studied. The later analysis used no new phenotypic data to find candidate immune exposures, relying instead on TCR beta sequences and their occurrence across donors. An earlier analysis of fewer than 700 of the donors applied high-throughput TCR beta sequencing to assess whether each TCR beta V gene segment acted as functional or pseudogenic. Donor age, sex, ethnicity and CMV serostatus were compiled alongside the repertoire data. A later genetic analysis took genome-wide SNP genotypes for about three fifths of the 666 donors and used that subset as a discovery cohort. Every repertoire in the discovery cohort had been generated on one and the same sequencing platform. Class I and class II HLA loci were covered by the typing at four-digit resolution. The number of donors typed differed by locus, with about 629-640 for A, B, C, DRB1 and DQB1, around 500 for DQA1, about 610 for DPA1, and under 490 for DPB1. Several DR-DQ haplotypes were treated as single units for association and clustering because of strong linkage in the cohort. Among some 410 genotyped donors of the cohort, an average of around 240,000 unique TCR beta nucleotide sequences were sequenced per donor, roughly 18% of them non-productive.

CDR1 and CDR2, looked up from the germline V gene, are SGHRS and YFSETQ. The CDR3 has 15 amino acids, counting the end cysteine and phenylalanine. Left in the record is the CDR3 DNA by itself, 45 bases read in frame from the first base. Trimming leaves V shorter by 4 bases and J shorter by 0 bases, with the junction holding 5 bases beyond the gene matches. General findings and caveats noted by the study authors: The classifier was reported to diagnose cytomegalovirus status with high specificity and sensitivity in both the original and validation cohorts. In a later analysis, the rate of TCR association differed among HLA loci, with DRB1 alleles having the most associated TCRs and HLA-C alleles having the fewest. A later analysis found that HLA-associated TCR beta chains were more clonally expanded and had lower generation probabilities than equally common non-associated chains. Most TCR sequences were seen in very few donors, while some public TCRs were found in many individuals. Some IMGT-functional V segments, including TRBV6-2 and TRBV6-3, could not be distinguished by the 87-base-pair reads and were therefore excluded. Broadly in line with IMGT annotations, most TCR beta V segments showed up in productive rearrangements about 87% or about 30% of the time in an earlier analysis of 450 to 600 of the donors. The authors suggested that the approach could potentially be extended to other disease states and immunological phenotypes. A later analysis reported that several top co-occurrence clusters appeared linked to parvovirus B19, influenza, CMV and Epstein-Barr virus. Assigning TCR associations to individual alleles was difficult when HLA alleles, especially DR and DQ, strongly co-occurred. Immune exposure information for the cohort was limited to CMV serostatus. At a false discovery rate of 0.05, a later analysis linked fewer than 20,000 TCR beta sequences to specific HLA alleles. In the study, some 160 TCR beta chains were listed as associated with cytomegalovirus. A further reported finding was that TCR beta sequences accurately predicted the HLA-A and HLA-B alleles for most subjects in the first cohort. This cohort had only TCR beta chains sequenced, and the lack of alpha or paired-chain data limited which features could be detected. Because HLA typing was unavailable for some donors at each locus, only the typed subset was used in association tests. A later genetic analysis associated a missense DCLRE1C variant with V-gene and J-gene trimming of TCR beta chains, and an independent cohort replicated the association. Because counts were too low, more than 15 rarely observed V segments, including chromosome 9 orphons, were excluded from the earlier analysis of fewer than 650 of the donors. According to a later analysis, most CMV-associated TCR beta chains appeared to be HLA-restricted, and the HLA associations seemed to be driven largely by CMV exposure. Compared with the 666-donor mean, donors in an Asian-associated ancestry cluster had fewer N-insertions in productive TCRs, according to a later genetic analysis. The presence/absence analyses assumed that sequencing depth was roughly uniform across donors, and that assumption may not be true. A few of the identified cytomegalovirus-associated TCR beta chains were confirmed in vitro to be specific for cytomegalovirus antigens. Linkage disequilibrium might explain the correlated functional status among segregating V segments, but an unknown experimental factor could not be ruled out. A cluster of highly shared sequence variants was judged likely to represent a technical artifact of the sequencing pipeline.

Libraries came from the immunoSEQ multiplex PCR assay. A mixture of 60 forward primers for TCR Vbeta segments and 13 reverse primers for TCR Jbeta segments was used in the multiplex PCR. A multiplex PCR assay on genomic DNA amplified the CDR3 region of rearranged TCR beta genes. Amplified TCR beta libraries were sequenced as 87-base-pair reads on the Illumina HiSeq System. The authors' pipeline ran thus. A later analysis tallied 80 million to 95 million unique TCR beta chains across the 700 or so repertoires, and about 10 million of those chains were shared by two or more donors. To remove PCR and sequencing errors, raw reads were error-corrected and collapsed into unique sequences using a nearest-neighbor algorithm that merged closely related sequences. To assign V, D and J gene segments, CDR3 sequences were aligned to IMGT reference sequences. For a sequence to be retained, at least a six-nucleotide match to both a V gene segment and a J gene segment was required. Rearrangements were called productive when the CDR3 lacked stop codons and stayed in frame with V and J; all others were non-productive. Following IMGT convention, CDR3 was defined as the stretch from the second conserved V-encoded cysteine to the conserved J-encoded phenylalanine. The earlier analysis of fewer than 750 of the donors excluded sequences that lacked an unambiguous match to a single V gene segment. In an earlier analysis of several hundred of the donors, V segments were called functional above 56.7% productive rearrangements and were called segregating when the between-donor standard deviation exceeded 5%. A statistical classification framework was built to diagnose cytomegalovirus status from the catalog of TCR beta chain sequences. V and J gene assignment, in a later analysis, came from comparing TCR nucleotide sequences with IMGT/GENE-DB human TR gene sequences. The TCRdist pipeline was used in a later analysis to assign CDR3 sequences and most-parsimonious VDJ recombination scenarios. In a later analysis, each TCR beta chain was defined by its CDR3 amino acid sequence together with its V-gene family, and reads lacking a unique V-gene family were excluded. As a way to deal with suspected cross-contamination and a sequencing artifact, a later analysis dropped 500 to 700 nucleotide sequences that were highly shared and had low generation probability. In a later analysis, a clonal expansion index for each public chain was calculated from normalized within-repertoire ranks of inferred template counts. In a later analysis, generation probabilities were computed with a VDJ recombination model fitted to out-of-frame rearrangements, and the resulting probabilities were checked against IGoR. A later analysis scored TCR-TCR, TCR-HLA and TCR-CMV co-occurrence with hypergeometric tests, applying a repertoire-size bias correction to TCR pairs. In a later analysis, false discovery rates were estimated by permuting HLA or CMV assignments 20 times. In a later analysis, co-occurring TCRs were grouped using DBSCAN, and TCRdist sequence similarity was added for clustering within HLA-allele-positive subsets. Co-occurrence clustering excluded repertoires with fewer than 30,000 or more than 120,000 public chains, plus five with anomalous nucleotide sharing. TCRdb mirrors the immuneACCESS table, restricted to in-frame sequences. Some clones are absent from its copies; in checked studies, under half trace to an unresolved V gene, and the reason for the others is unknown. V, J and clone size were drawn from that table, and D and trimming were deduced from the DNA. This sample gives 150,000 or so clones in total; 86% of them show up just once. Of the sample, about 2% falls within the top ten clones.

The cohort comprised some 700 healthy bone marrow donors. At the time of sampling, every cohort member was nominally healthy, though immune exposures that went unrecorded were likely present. The donor tested CMV seronegative, placing the donor among the 350 or so seronegative members of the cohort. Each donor provided a peripheral blood sample, and peripheral blood mononuclear cells were used for TCR beta sequencing. Genomic DNA was extracted from the blood cell samples with the Qiagen DNeasy Blood Extraction Kit. The V gene is TRBV5-1 and the J gene is TRBJ2-7, and 9 junction bases match TRBD2. The sequencing sample was made of PBMCs. The receptor was isolated from a woman aged 18-29 years in good health and CMV-seronegative. The DNA sequence is given as TGCGCCAGCAGCGGGGATAGCGGGAGCTCCTACGAGCAGTACTTC. Its translation is CASSGDSGSSYEQYF.